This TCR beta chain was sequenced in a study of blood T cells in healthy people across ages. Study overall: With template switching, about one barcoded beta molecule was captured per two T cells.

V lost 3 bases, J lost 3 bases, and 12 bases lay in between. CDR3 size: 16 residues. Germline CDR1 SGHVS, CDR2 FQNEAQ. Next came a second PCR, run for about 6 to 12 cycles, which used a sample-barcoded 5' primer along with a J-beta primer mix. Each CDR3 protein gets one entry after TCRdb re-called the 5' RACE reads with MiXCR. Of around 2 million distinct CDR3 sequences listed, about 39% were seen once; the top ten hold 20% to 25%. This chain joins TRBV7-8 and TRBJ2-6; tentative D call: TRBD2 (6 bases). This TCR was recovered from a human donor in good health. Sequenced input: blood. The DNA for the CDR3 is TGTGCCAGCAGCTTGCCTCGGGGGTTTGGGGCCAACGTCCTGACTTTC. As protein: CASSLPRGFGANVLTF.